Below, 15 T cell receptor beta chains from the same sample are listed, as sequenced in a study of cytomegalovirus exposure and HLA in healthy donors. Measured with immunoSEQ multiplex PCR; TCRdb has only the in-frame clones, and not every one. The sample contains about 180,000 clones, about 85% of which appear only once. Sequenced input: PBMCs. The receptors shown here come from a man between 18 and 29 years old in good health and CMV-seropositive.

This clone has only one observation. The V and J genes are TRBV30 and TRBJ2-1; weak D call: TRBD2 (5 bases). The CDR3 extends over 14 amino acids. The V gene lost 4 bases and the J gene lost 4 bases, with 14 bases spanning the gap. Germline CDR1 and CDR2: GTSNPN and SVGIG (reference sequence). This chain's CDR3 is CAWTGVSEYNEQFF. CDR3 bases: TGTGCCTGGACCGGGGTGAGCGAATACAATGAGCAGTTCTTC.

The chain's CDR3 is CASSQEGQRNYGYTF. CDR3 nucleotides: TGCGCCAGCAGCCAAGAAGGCCAGCGGAACTATGGCTACACCTTC. J is TRBJ1-2 and V is TRBV4-1, with D unresolved. The length of the CDR3 is 15 residues. Trimming took 0 bases from V and 2 from J, leaving 10 bases between them. Germline V gene lookup returns CDR1 MGHRA and CDR2 YSYEKL.

This clone is a singleton in its sample. The chain has TRBV4-1 and TRBJ2-7, with a weak D call TRBD1 (6 bases). The V end lost 1 base, the J end lost 2 bases, and 12 bases lay between the germline ends. This CDR3 is 15 amino acids long. Germline assignment: CDR1 MGHRA and CDR2 YSYEKL. The chain's CDR3 is CASSQVAGATYEQYF. Here the CDR3 DNA reads TGCGCCAGCAGCCAAGTTGCAGGGGCGACCTACGAGCAGTACTTC.

V gene TRBV29-1 combines with J gene TRBJ2-7; 7 bases agree with TRBD1. The CDR3 spans 14 residues. Germline-derived CDR1 and CDR2 are SQVTM and ANQGSEA. Losses at the gene ends were 4 bases for V and 2 bases for J; bases not matched to a gene: 8. The CDR3 reads CSVVPWTGTYEQYF. In DNA form, the CDR3 reads TGCAGCGTTGTGCCCTGGACAGGAACCTACGAGCAGTACTTC.

Only one count was recorded for this clone. The rearrangement uses TRBV11-2 and TRBJ2-7; 7 nucleotides align to TRBD2. V was clipped by 1 base and J by 2 bases; unmatched bases: 2. Germline values: CDR1 SGHAT, CDR2 FQNNGV. The CDR3 is 14 amino acids. This CDR3 is CASSLGLAAYEQYF. The DNA of the CDR3 is TGTGCCAGCAGCTTAGGGCTAGCGGCCTACGAGCAGTACTTC.

V usage is TRBV7-9 and J usage is TRBJ1-2, with 7 bases aligning to TRBD1. Trimming took 5 bases from V and 4 from J; bases not matched to a gene: 7. This CDR3 has 14 amino acids. CDR1 SEHNR and CDR2 FQNEAQ come from the germline V gene (reference sequence). The CDR3 loop reads CASSLGQAIYGYTF. The CDR3 DNA follows: TGTGCCAGCAGCCTAGGACAGGCCATCTATGGCTACACCTTC. The full variable domain, with the rest looked up from reference TRBV7-9 and TRBJ1-2, is DTGVSQNPRHKITKRGQNVTFRCDPISEHNRLYWYRQTLGQGPEFLTYFQNEAQLEKSRLLSDRFSAERPKGSFSTLEIQRTEQGDSAMYLCASSLGQAIYGYTFGSGTRLTVV.

The chain has TRBV7-9 and TRBJ2-7, with a possible D match to TRBD1 (5 bases). The CDR3 contains 16 residues. The germline V gene has CDR1 SEHNR and CDR2 FQNEAQ (reference sequence). V was clipped by 5 bases and J by 0 bases, with 17 bases between them. CDR3 DNA: TGTGCCAGCAGCCCAGGAAGGACATCGAGCTCCTACGAGCAGTACTTC. It encodes CASSPGRTSSSYEQYF.

The V gene is TRBV5-1, the J gene TRBJ2-5; 7 nucleotides line up with TRBD1. This CDR3 has 15 residues. Germline loops: CDR1 SGHRS, CDR2 YFSETQ. The V gene end was trimmed by 2 bases and the J gene end by 2 bases; junction bases not matched to a gene: 6. The CDR3, as DNA: TGCGCCAGCAGCTTCTCCCCGGGACAGCAAGAGACCCAGTACTTC. This encodes CASSFSPGQQETQYF.

The chain recombines TRBV28 with TRBJ1-5; TRBD1 is a possible D gene (5 bases). Looked up from germline, CDR1 is MDHEN and CDR2 is SYDVKM. Between the trimmed V and J ends, which lost 3 bases and 6 bases, there was a span of 12 bases. The CDR3 is 14 amino acids. The CDR3 DNA is TGTGCCAGCAGTTTGCGCAGGGAGGGTCAGCCCCAGCATTTT. Translation gives CASSLRREGQPQHF.

The chain joins TRBV6-1 to TRBJ2-1; maybe TRBD2 (7 bases). The CDR3 totals 14 residues. V gave up 6 bases and J gave up 13 bases, with 22 bases separating them. The germline CDR1 and CDR2 sequences are MNHNS and SASEGT. DNA for the CDR3: TGTGCCAGCAGAGGGGGAGGGACGGGCGAAATCCAGTTCTTC. This gives the protein CASRGGGTGEIQFF.

The chain combines TRBV7-9 with TRBJ1-3; a possible D gene is TRBD1 (5 bases). V was trimmed by 0 bases and J by 1 base, leaving 13 bases between them. The CDR3 length is 17 residues. Germline V lookup: CDR1 SEHNR, CDR2 FQNEAQ (reference sequence). CDR3 bases: TGTGCCAGCAGCTTAGCGCCGGGGGAGTCTTCTGGAAACACCATATATTTT. Translated, it gives CASSLAPGESSGNTIYF.

The gene calls are TRBV11-2 and TRBJ1-2; 8 nucleotides line up with TRBD1. This CDR3 has 18 residues. From germline, CDR1 is SGHAT and CDR2 FQNNGV. With 3 bases clipped from V and 6 bases from J, the junction kept 18 bases outside the gene matches. This CDR3 is CASSLGGQGLPLLDGYTF. CDR3 DNA: TGTGCCAGCAGCTTGGGTGGACAGGGACTCCCTCTGCTCGATGGCTACACCTTC.

This chain joins TRBV6-1 and TRBJ1-2; D may be TRBD1 (5 bases). This CDR3 comprises 16 residues. V lost 3 bases to trimming and J lost 4 bases, with 18 bases between them. Germline V gives CDR1 MNHNS, CDR2 SASEGT. CDR3 DNA sequence: TGTGCCAGCAGTGAGATGGAGGGGACCCTTTTCTATGGCTACACCTTC. Residues: CASSEMEGTLFYGYTF.

The V gene is TRBV30, the J gene TRBJ2-5; unclear D gene. CDR1 is GTSNPN and CDR2 is SVGIG in the germline V gene (reference sequence). The CDR3 sequence is 13 residues long. The germline V and J ends were trimmed by 4 bases and 0 bases, with 9 bases remaining between them. CDR3 nucleotides: TGTGCCTGGATGAACAAATACCAAGAGACCCAGTACTTC. This sequence encodes CAWMNKYQETQYF.

For the CDR3, the DNA is TGTGCCAGCAGCTTGTCCGGAGCGGGAGGGCGCACAGATACGCAGTATTTT. Translation gives CASSLSGAGGRTDTQYF. V is TRBV5-4 and J is TRBJ2-3; 10 nucleotides line up with TRBD2. The germline gives CDR1 SGHNT, CDR2 YYREEE (reference sequence). Trimming removed 1 base from V and 1 base from J; junction bases left unmatched: 6. The CDR3 consists of 17 residues. The full variable domain, rest sourced from reference TRBV5-4 and TRBJ2-3, is ETGVTQSPTHLIKTRGQQVTLRCSSQSGHNTVSWYQQALGQGPQFIFQYYREEENGRGNFPPRFSGLQFPNYSSELNVNALELDDSALYLCASSLSGAGGRTDTQYFGPGTRLTVL.